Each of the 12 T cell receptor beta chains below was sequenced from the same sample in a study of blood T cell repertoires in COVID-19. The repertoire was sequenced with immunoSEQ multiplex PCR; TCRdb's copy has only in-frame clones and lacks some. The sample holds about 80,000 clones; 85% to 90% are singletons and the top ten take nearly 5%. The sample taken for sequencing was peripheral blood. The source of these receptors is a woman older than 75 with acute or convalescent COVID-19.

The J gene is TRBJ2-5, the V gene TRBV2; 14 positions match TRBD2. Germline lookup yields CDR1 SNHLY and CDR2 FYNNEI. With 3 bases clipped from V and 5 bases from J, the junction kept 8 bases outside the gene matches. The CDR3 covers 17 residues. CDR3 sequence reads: CASSESGTSGSWETQYF. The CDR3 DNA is TGTGCCAGCAGTGAGTCCGGGACTAGCGGGAGTTGGGAGACCCAGTACTTC.

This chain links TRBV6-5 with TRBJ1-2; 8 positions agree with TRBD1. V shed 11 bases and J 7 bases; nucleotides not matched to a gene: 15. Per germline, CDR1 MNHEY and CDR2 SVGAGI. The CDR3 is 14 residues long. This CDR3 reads CAGLDRGGVGGYTF. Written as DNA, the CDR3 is TGTGCCGGTTTAGACAGGGGCGGAGTTGGTGGCTACACCTTC.

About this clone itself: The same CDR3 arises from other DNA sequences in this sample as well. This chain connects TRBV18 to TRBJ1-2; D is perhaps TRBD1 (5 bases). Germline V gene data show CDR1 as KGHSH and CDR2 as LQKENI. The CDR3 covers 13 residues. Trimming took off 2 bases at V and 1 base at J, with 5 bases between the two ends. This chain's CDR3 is CASSPDSNYGYTF. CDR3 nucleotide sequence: TGTGCCAGCTCACCAGACAGTAACTATGGCTACACCTTC.

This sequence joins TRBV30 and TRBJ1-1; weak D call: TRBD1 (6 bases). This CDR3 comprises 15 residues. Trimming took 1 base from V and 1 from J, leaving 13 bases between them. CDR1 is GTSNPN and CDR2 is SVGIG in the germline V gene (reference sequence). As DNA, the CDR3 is TGTGCCTGGAGTGATCCGGGACATTGGAACACTGAAGCTTTCTTT. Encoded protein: CAWSDPGHWNTEAFF.

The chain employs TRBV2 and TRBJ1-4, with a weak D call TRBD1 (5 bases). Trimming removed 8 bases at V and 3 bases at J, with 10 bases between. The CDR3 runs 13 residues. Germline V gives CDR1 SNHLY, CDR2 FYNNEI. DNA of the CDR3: TGTGCCAGCTGTGGCAGGGCTAATGAAAAACTGTTTTTT. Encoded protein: CASCGRANEKLFF. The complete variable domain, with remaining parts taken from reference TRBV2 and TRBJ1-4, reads EPEVTQTPSHQVTQMGQEVILRCVPISNHLYFYWYRQILGQKVEFLVSFYNNEISEKSEIFDDQFSVERPDGSNFTLKIRSTKLEDSAMYFCASCGRANEKLFFGSGTQLSVL.

Written as DNA, the CDR3 is TGTGCCACGGGACAGGGGGGAAACATTCAGTACTTC. Its protein product is CATGQGGNIQYF. V usage is TRBV6-6 and J usage is TRBJ2-4, with 11 bases that match TRBD1. Germline trimming cut 10 bases from V and 6 bases from J; bases unmatched to any gene: 2. The CDR3 runs to 12 residues. Germline V CDR1 and CDR2: MNHNY, SVGAGI (reference sequence).

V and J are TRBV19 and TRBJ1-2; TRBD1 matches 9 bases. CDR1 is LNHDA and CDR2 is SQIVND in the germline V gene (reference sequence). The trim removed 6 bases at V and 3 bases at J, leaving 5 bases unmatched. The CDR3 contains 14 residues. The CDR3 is CASSPGQGDYGYTF. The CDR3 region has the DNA TGTGCCAGTAGCCCGGGACAGGGTGACTATGGCTACACCTTC.

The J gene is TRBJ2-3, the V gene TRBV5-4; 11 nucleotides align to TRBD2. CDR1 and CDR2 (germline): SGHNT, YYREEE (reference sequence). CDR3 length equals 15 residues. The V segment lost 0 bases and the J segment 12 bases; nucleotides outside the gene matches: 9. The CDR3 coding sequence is TGTGCCAGCAGCTTGGCCGGGCTAGCGGGGGGCCCACAGTATTTT. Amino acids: CASSLAGLAGGPQYF.

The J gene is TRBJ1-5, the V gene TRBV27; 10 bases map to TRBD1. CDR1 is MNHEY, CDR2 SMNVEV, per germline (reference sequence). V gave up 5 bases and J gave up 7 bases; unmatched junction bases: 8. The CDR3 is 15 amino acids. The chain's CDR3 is CASSNGTGVVQPQHF. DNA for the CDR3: TGTGCCAGCAGTAACGGGACAGGGGTCGTGCAGCCCCAGCATTTT.

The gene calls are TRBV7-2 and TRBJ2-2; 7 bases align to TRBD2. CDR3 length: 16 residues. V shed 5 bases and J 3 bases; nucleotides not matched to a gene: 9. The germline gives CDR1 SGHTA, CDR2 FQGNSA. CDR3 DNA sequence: TGTGCCAGCAGCCCCACGTCGGGGGGTTACACCGGGGAGCTGTTTTTT. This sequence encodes CASSPTSGGYTGELFF.

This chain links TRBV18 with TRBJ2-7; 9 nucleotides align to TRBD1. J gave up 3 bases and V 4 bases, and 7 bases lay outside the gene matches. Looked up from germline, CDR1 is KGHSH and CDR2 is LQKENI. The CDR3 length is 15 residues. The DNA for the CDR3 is TGTGCCAGCTCACGGGAACCGGGACAGGGCTACGAGCAGTACTTC. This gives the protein CASSREPGQGYEQYF. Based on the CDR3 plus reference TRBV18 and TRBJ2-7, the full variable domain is NAGVMQNPRHLVRRRGQEARLRCSPMKGHSHVYWYRQLPEEGLKFMVYLQKENIIDESGMPKERFSAEFPKEGPSILRIQQVVRGDSAAYFCASSREPGQGYEQYFGPGTRLTVT.

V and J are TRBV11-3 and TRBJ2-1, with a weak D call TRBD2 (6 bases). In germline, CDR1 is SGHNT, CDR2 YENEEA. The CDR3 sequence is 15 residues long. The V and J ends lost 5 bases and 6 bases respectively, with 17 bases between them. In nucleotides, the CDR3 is TGTGCCAGCAGCCCGTATGGAGCGGGTGGCAATGAGCAGTTCTTC. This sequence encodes CASSPYGAGGNEQFF.